This entry lists 22 T cell receptor beta chains sequenced from one sample in a study of T-cell memory formation after mild COVID-19. MiXCR was run by TCRdb on the 5' RACE reads, yielding one entry per CDR3 protein. The table has 430,000 or so distinct CDR3 sequences, 20% to 30% seen once. Sequenced material: PBMCs or a T cell subset sorted from them (not recorded which). The receptors derive from an adult woman who had mild COVID-19 (a few samples of this study predate the infection). Cell type and time point are not known.

This CDR3 is CASNSGLGYTF. The CDR3, as DNA: TGTGCCAGTAATTCAGGGTTAGGCTACACCTTC. The chain links TRBV19 to TRBJ1-2; possibly TRBD1 for D (5 bases). V was pared by 7 bases and J by 8 bases, with 11 bases between. Germline CDR1 and CDR2: LNHDA and SQIVND (reference sequence). The CDR3 totals 11 residues.

In this sample, this clonotype turned up once. This rearrangement joins TRBV20-1 to TRBJ1-2; the match to TRBD1 covers 10 bases. The CDR3 is made up of 18 amino acids. J lost 7 bases, V lost 5 bases, and 22 bases had no gene match. Germline values: CDR1 DFQATT, CDR2 SNEGSKA (reference sequence). The CDR3 sequence: CSAVTGGSPLGASSGYTF. The DNA of the CDR3 is TGCAGTGCTGTGACAGGGGGCTCTCCCCTTGGGGCTTCAAGTGGCTACACCTTC.

The chain uses TRBV11-3 and TRBJ2-1; no firm D call. The CDR3 length is 14 residues. Germline V CDR1 and CDR2: SGHNT, YENEEA. The V end was cut by 5 bases, the J end by 3 bases, with 11 bases between. CDR3 sequence: CASSRRGVYNEQFF. The CDR3 coding sequence is TGTGCCAGCAGCCGGCGCGGTGTCTACAATGAGCAGTTCTTC.

V gene TRBV6-2 or TRBV6-3 combines with J gene TRBJ2-1; TRBD2 might be the D (5 bases). This CDR3 is built from 14 residues. The V gene lost 7 bases and the J gene lost 3 bases, with 13 bases spanning the gap. CDR1 is MNHEY, CDR2 SVGEGT, per germline. In nucleotides, the CDR3 is TGTGCCAGCACCTTGCTAGGAGGCTACAATGAGCAGTTCTTC. Its translation is CASTLLGGYNEQFF.

The CDR3 DNA sequence: TGTGCCAGCAGCCTACAGGGTGAGGGATCCTATGGCTACACCTTC. This translates into CASSLQGEGSYGYTF. This sequence joins TRBV7-3 and TRBJ1-2, with D perhaps TRBD1 (6 bases). The CDR3 is 15 amino acids. The V end was cut by 5 bases, the J end by 4 bases, with 17 bases between. Germline V gives CDR1 SGHTA, CDR2 FQGTGA.

The V call is TRBV14, the J call TRBJ1-6, with D tentatively TRBD1 (6 bases). The V gene's germline CDR1 is SGHDN and CDR2 FVKESK. CDR3 length: 17 amino acids. With 2 bases removed from V and 2 bases from J, the gap between germline ends came to 13 bases. Written as DNA, the CDR3 is TGTGCCAGCAGCCAAAGGAAGGACAGCACCTATAATTCACCCCTCCACTTT. Residues: CASSQRKDSTYNSPLHF.

This clonotype appeared a few times. CDR3 DNA sequence: TGTGCCAGCAGCTTAGGAGGGGGAGATCGGTTCTTC. It specifies CASSLGGGDRFF. The rearrangement joins TRBV7-9 to TRBJ2-1; a possible D gene is TRBD1 (6 bases). The CDR3 runs to 12 residues. Germline-derived CDR1 and CDR2 are SEHNR and FQNEAQ (reference sequence). The V end was cut by 1 base, the J end by 15 bases, with 13 bases between.

This clonotype has only a few counts. This chain links TRBV20-1 with TRBJ1-1, with D maybe TRBD1 (5 bases). The germline gives CDR1 DFQATT, CDR2 SNEGSKA (reference sequence). The CDR3 covers 15 residues. Trimming pared 0 bases from V and 0 bases from J, leaving 11 bases between. The CDR3 loop is CSARDGRGLNTEAFF. CDR3 sequence (DNA): TGCAGTGCTAGAGATGGCCGGGGGTTGAACACTGAAGCTTTCTTT.

This clonotype was recorded a few times. The rearrangement links TRBV29-1 to TRBJ2-1, with no clear D. CDR1 and CDR2 from the germline V gene are SQVTM and ANQGSEA. Trimming shortened V by 4 bases and J by 12 bases, and 13 bases separated the two germline ends. CDR3 size: 11 residues. The CDR3 here is CSVVLVPVQFF. CDR3 sequence (DNA): TGCAGCGTTGTTCTGGTCCCTGTGCAGTTCTTC.

At least ten counts were recorded for this clonotype. This chain uses TRBV29-1 with TRBJ2-1; TRBD1 matches 7 bases. Germline loops: CDR1 SQVTM, CDR2 ANQGSEA. The CDR3 runs to 15 residues. The trim removed 7 bases at V and 0 bases at J, leaving 9 bases unmatched. The CDR3 bases are TGCAGCGGGGCAGGGGGTTTGAGCTCCTACAATGAGCAGTTCTTC. Residues: CSGAGGLSSYNEQFF.

The J gene is TRBJ2-1, the V gene TRBV12-3 or TRBV12-4; tentatively, D is TRBD1 (6 bases). This CDR3 has 13 residues. V lost 8 bases, J lost 5 bases, and 13 bases lay in between. CDR3 amino acids: CASLGAGDNEQFF. The CDR3 bases are TGTGCCAGCCTTGGGGCAGGGGACAATGAGCAGTTCTTC.

This clonotype has only a few counts. The rearrangement joins TRBV15 to TRBJ1-1; D gene unclear. In germline, CDR1 is LNHNV, CDR2 YYDKDF (reference sequence). V was cut by 1 base and J by 6 bases, with 9 bases left in between. The CDR3 runs to 13 residues. The CDR3, as DNA: TGTGCCACCAGCAGAGTCAAGGACTCTGAAGCTTTCTTT. Translated, it gives CATSRVKDSEAFF.

The rearrangement uses TRBV19 and TRBJ2-5, with a tentative D call TRBD2 (5 bases). Trimming left V 2 bases short and J 5 bases short, with 15 bases between. The CDR3 runs to 15 residues. The germline gives CDR1 LNHDA, CDR2 SQIVND (reference sequence). The CDR3 DNA follows: TGTGCCAGTAGTATACCTAGCTCCCTTGGGGAGACCCAGTACTTC. This sequence encodes CASSIPSSLGETQYF.

This clonotype was counted between two and nine times. The chain joins TRBV6-2 or TRBV6-3 to TRBJ1-1; TRBD1 matches 9 bases. The V segment lost 5 bases and the J segment 5 bases; nucleotides outside the gene matches: 3. The length of the CDR3 is 13 residues. Germline V gene sequence: CDR1 MNHEY, CDR2 SVGEGT. In DNA form, the CDR3 reads TGTGCCAGCAGTATGGGACAGGGTACTGAAGCTTTCTTT. It yields the protein CASSMGQGTEAFF.

This chain links TRBV5-6 with TRBJ2-7, with D possibly TRBD1 on 5 matching bases. Germline loops: CDR1 SGHDT, CDR2 YYEEEE. Trimming stripped 5 bases from V and 6 bases from J, with 12 bases between. The CDR3 is 12 amino acids. CDR3 protein: CASSSARGEQYF. Written as DNA, the CDR3 is TGTGCCAGCAGTTCTGCTAGGGGCGAGCAGTACTTC.

The sample holds a few counts of this clonotype. The rearrangement uses TRBV5-1 and TRBJ2-3, with a tentative D call TRBD2 (5 bases). The CDR3 consists of 13 residues. The germline V gene has CDR1 SGHRS and CDR2 YFSETQ. V was shortened by 3 bases and J by 6 bases, with 11 bases between the two germline ends. CDR3 sequence (DNA): TGCGCCAGCAGCTCTAGCCGGGCGGATACGCAGTATTTT. It codes for CASSSSRADTQYF.

J is TRBJ2-1 and V is TRBV19; possible D gene TRBD2, 6 bases. The CDR3 totals 15 residues. Germline values: CDR1 LNHDA, CDR2 SQIVND (reference sequence). V lost 1 base and J lost 6, with 13 bases in between. CDR3 in amino acids: CASSIVSGSFNEQFF. Written as DNA, the CDR3 is TGTGCCAGTAGTATAGTAAGCGGGTCTTTCAATGAGCAGTTCTTC.

This rearrangement joins TRBV20-1 to TRBJ2-7; a weak D match, TRBD2 (6 bases). With 5 bases removed from V and 6 bases from J, the gap between germline ends came to 11 bases. Germline values: CDR1 DFQATT, CDR2 SNEGSKA (reference sequence). The CDR3 is 11 amino acids. CDR3 loop: CSAYEAGEQYF. In DNA form, the CDR3 reads TGCAGTGCTTATGAAGCGGGCGAGCAGTACTTC.

This clonotype came up many times. CDR3: CASSLEQKSYEQYF. CDR3 DNA: TGCGCCAGCAGCTTGGAACAGAAGTCCTACGAGCAGTACTTC. The chain recombines TRBV5-1 with TRBJ2-7; D is undetermined. The CDR3 spans 14 residues. Germline assignment: CDR1 SGHRS and CDR2 YFSETQ. V lost 0 bases, J lost 1 base, and 8 bases lay in between.

V and J are TRBV7-2 and TRBJ2-7; TRBD2 aligns across 10 bases. Germline loops: CDR1 SGHTA, CDR2 FQGNSA. With 4 bases clipped from V and 1 base from J, the junction kept 4 bases outside the gene matches. CDR3 size: 15 residues. DNA of the CDR3: TGTGCCAGCAGCTCGGGACTAGCGCGTTCCTACGAGCAGTACTTC. Protein product: CASSSGLARSYEQYF.

The V gene is TRBV19, the J gene TRBJ2-7; 8 bases align to TRBD1. J was trimmed by 1 base and V by 2 bases; bases with no gene match: 4. The CDR3 runs to 15 residues. Germline-derived CDR1 and CDR2 are LNHDA and SQIVND (reference sequence). This CDR3 reads CASSIMTGASYEQYF. CDR3 DNA sequence: TGTGCCAGTAGTATAATGACAGGGGCGTCCTACGAGCAGTACTTC.

This clonotype occurred a few times. The V call is TRBV7-7, the J call TRBJ2-3; 7 positions agree with TRBD1. The CDR3 totals 14 residues. CDR1 and CDR2 (germline): SSHAT, FNYEAQ (reference sequence). V trimming: 5 bases; J trimming: 2 bases; junction bases outside the gene matches: 4. CDR3 DNA: TGTGCCAGCAGCCAAGGACAGGCCACAGATACGCAGTATTTT. Amino acid sequence: CASSQGQATDTQYF.